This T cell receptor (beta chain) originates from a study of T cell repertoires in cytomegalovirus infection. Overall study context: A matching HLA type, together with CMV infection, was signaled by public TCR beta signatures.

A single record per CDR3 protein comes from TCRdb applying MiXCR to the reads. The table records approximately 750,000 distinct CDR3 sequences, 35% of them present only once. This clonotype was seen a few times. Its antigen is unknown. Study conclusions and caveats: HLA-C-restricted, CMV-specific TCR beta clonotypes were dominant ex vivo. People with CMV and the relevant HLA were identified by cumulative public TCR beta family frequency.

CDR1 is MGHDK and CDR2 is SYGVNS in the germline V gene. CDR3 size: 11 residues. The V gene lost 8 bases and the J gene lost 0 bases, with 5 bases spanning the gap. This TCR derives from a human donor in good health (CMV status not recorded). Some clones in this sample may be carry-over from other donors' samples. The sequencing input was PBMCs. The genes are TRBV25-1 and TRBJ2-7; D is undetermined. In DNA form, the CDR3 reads TGTGCCAGCCGAGGCTCCTACGAGCAGTACTTC. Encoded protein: CASRGSYEQYF.